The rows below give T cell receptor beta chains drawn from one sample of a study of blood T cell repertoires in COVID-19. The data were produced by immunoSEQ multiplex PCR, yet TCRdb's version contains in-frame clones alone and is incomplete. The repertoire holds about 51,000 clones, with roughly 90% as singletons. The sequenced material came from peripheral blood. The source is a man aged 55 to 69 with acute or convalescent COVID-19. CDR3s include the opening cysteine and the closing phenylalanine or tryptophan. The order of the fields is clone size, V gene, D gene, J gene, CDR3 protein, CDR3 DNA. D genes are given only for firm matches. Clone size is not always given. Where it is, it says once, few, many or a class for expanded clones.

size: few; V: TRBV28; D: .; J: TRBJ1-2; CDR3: CASSSSDTYGYTF; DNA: TGTGCCAGCAGTTCGTCCGACACCTATGGCTACACCTTC
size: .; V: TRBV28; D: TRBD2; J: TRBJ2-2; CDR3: CASSRTSGITGELFF; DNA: TGTGCCAGCAGCCGGACTAGCGGGATCACCGGGGAGCTGTTTTTT
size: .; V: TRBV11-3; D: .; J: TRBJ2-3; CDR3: CASSLSGGTDTQYF; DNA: TGTGCCAGCAGCTTATCAGGGGGCACAGATACGCAGTATTTT
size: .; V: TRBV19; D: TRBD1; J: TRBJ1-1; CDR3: CASKMAGQPNTEAFF; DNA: TGTGCCAGTAAAATGGCGGGACAGCCAAACACTGAAGCTTTCTTT
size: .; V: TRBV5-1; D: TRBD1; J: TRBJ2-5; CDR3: CASSSGTGPQETQYF; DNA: TGCGCCAGCAGCTCCGGGACAGGCCCCCAAGAGACCCAGTACTTC
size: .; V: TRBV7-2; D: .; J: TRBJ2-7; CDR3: CASSLDQGRLSYEQYF; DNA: TGTGCCAGCAGCTTAGACCAGGGAAGACTCTCCTACGAGCAGTACTTC
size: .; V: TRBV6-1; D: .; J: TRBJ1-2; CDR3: CASSEGVATNYGYTF; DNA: TGTGCCAGCAGTGAAGGGGTAGCAACTAACTATGGCTACACCTTC
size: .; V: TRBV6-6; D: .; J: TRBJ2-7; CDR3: CASSYSRTYEQYF; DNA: TGTGCCAGCAGTTACTCGCGCACCTACGAGCAGTACTTC
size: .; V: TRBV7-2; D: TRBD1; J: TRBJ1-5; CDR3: CASSSSLITGGGNQPQHF; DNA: TGTGCCAGCAGCTCAAGTTTAATCACAGGGGGCGGCAATCAGCCCCAGCATTTT
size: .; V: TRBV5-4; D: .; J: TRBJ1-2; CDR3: CASSDDSYGYTF; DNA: TGTGCCAGCAGCGACGACAGCTATGGCTACACCTTC
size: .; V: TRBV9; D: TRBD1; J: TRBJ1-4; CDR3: CASSSDRDTNATNEKLFF; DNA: TGTGCCAGCAGCTCCGACAGGGATACCAATGCAACTAATGAAAAACTGTTTTTT
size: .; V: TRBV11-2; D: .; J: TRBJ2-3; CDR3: CASSFPGTLRGAQYF; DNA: TGTGCCAGCAGCTTCCCCGGGACGCTCAGGGGTGCGCAGTATTTT
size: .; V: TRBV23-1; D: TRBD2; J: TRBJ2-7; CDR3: CASSQSSGGAHEQYF; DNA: TGCGCCAGCAGTCAATCTAGCGGGGGGGCTCACGAGCAGTACTTC
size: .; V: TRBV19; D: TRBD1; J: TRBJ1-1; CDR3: CASSQTGDSTEAFF; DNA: TGTGCCAGTAGCCAGACAGGGGACAGCACTGAAGCTTTCTTT
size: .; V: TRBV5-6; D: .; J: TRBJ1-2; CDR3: CASSFGQGSANYGYTF; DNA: TGTGCCAGCAGCTTCGGTCAGGGTTCGGCTAACTATGGCTACACCTTC
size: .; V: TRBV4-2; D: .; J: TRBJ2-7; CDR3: CASSQESGSTYEQYF; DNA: TGTGCCAGCAGCCAAGAATCCGGGAGCACCTACGAGCAGTACTTC
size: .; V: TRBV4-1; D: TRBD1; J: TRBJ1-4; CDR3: CASSPTGGREKLFF; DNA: TGCGCCAGCAGCCCCACAGGGGGCAGAGAAAAACTGTTTTTT
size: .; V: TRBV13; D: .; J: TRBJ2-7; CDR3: CASSPFLGEAIPYEQYF; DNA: TGTGCCAGCAGCCCCTTCCTAGGGGAGGCTATACCCTACGAGCAGTACTTC
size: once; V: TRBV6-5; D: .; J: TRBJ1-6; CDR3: CASAGGLNSPLHF; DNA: TGTGCCAGCGCCGGAGGACTCAATTCACCCCTCCACTTT
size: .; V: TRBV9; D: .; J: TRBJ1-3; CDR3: CASSVDWGSFAGNTIYF; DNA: TGTGCCAGCAGCGTAGATTGGGGCAGTTTCGCTGGAAACACCATATATTTT
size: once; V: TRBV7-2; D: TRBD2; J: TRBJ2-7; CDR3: CASSKEVTSGGLNEQYF; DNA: TGTGCCAGCAGCAAGGAGGTCACTAGCGGGGGATTGAACGAGCAGTACTTC
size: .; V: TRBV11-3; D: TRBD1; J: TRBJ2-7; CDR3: CASSPQGGQVNSEQYF; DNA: TGTGCCAGCAGCCCACAGGGGGGACAGGTTAATTCCGAGCAGTACTTC
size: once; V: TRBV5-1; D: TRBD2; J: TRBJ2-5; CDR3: CASSLEAGVIETQYF; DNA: TGCGCCAGCAGCTTGGAAGCGGGAGTGATTGAGACCCAGTACTTC
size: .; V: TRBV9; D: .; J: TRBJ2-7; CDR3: CASSAHQGTYEQYF; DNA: TGTGCCAGCAGCGCCCATCAGGGGACCTACGAGCAGTACTTC
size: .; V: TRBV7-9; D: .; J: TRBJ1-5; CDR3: CASSLGTGPNQPQHF; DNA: TGTGCCAGCAGCTTGGGAACAGGGCCGAATCAGCCCCAGCATTTT
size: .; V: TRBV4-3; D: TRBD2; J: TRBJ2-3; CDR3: CASSQEGLAGGPNTQYF; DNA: TGCGCCAGCAGCCAAGAGGGACTAGCGGGGGGGCCGAATACGCAGTATTTT